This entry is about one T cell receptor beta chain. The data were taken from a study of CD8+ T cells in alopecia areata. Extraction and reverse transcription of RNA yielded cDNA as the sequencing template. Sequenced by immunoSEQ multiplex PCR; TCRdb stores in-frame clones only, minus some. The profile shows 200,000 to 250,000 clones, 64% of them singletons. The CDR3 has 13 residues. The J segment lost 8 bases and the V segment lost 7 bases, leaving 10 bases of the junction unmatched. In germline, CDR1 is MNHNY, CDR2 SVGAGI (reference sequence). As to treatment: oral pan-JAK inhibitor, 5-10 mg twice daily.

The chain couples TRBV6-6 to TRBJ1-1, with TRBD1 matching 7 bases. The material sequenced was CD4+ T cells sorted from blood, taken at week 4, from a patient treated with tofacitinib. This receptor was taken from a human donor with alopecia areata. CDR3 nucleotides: TGTGCCAGCACTCCTGCGGGGGGACAGGAAGCTTTCTTT. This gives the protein CASTPAGGQEAFF.